The 27 T cell receptor beta chains presented below share a single source sample, sequenced in a study of control samples from healthy donors and cancer patients. The repertoire was sequenced with immunoSEQ multiplex PCR; TCRdb's copy has only in-frame clones and lacks some. The sample has more than 45,000 clones, over 90% seen once. Sequenced input: PBMCs. These TCRs come from a woman aged 50 to 60 with head and neck cancer.

The chain has TRBV28 and TRBJ2-7, with D tentatively TRBD1 or TRBD2 (5 bases each). Germline CDR1 MDHEN, CDR2 SYDVKM. V lost 6 bases and J 3 bases, leaving 12 bases between the germline ends. This CDR3 has 13 residues. The CDR3 region is CASSEGRYYEQYF. The DNA for the CDR3 is TGTGCCAGCAGCGAGGGACGGTACTACGAGCAGTACTTC.

The chain combines TRBV10-3 with TRBJ1-1, with D possibly matching TRBD1 (5 bases). Trimming took 3 bases from V and 5 from J, leaving 10 bases between them. Germline V CDR1 and CDR2: ENHRY, SYGVKD. CDR3 length: 13 residues. The CDR3 loop reads CAISEGRETEAFF. The CDR3 nucleotides read TGTGCCATCAGTGAAGGCAGGGAGACTGAAGCTTTCTTT.

The chain has TRBV6-6 and TRBJ2-3; D may correspond to TRBD1 or TRBD2 (5 bases each). Between the trimmed V and J ends, which lost 7 bases and 3 bases, there was a span of 11 bases. Per the germline V gene, CDR1 is MNHNY and CDR2 is SVGAGI (reference sequence). The CDR3 spans 13 residues. The CDR3 here is CASTTGGTDTQYF. The CDR3 nucleotides read TGTGCCAGCACTACTGGGGGTACAGATACGCAGTATTTT.

J is TRBJ2-2 and V is TRBV4-1, with TRBD1 matching 10 bases. J lost 0 bases, V lost 2 bases, and 6 bases had no gene match. CDR1 and CDR2 (germline): MGHRA, YSYEKL. This CDR3 is built from 18 residues. CDR3 sequence reads: CASSQRGTGDSNTGELFF. The CDR3 DNA reads as TGCGCCAGCAGCCAAAGGGGGACAGGGGACTCGAACACCGGGGAGCTGTTTTTT.

This rearrangement joins TRBV11-2 to TRBJ2-3; 7 nucleotides line up with TRBD1. V gave up 5 bases and J gave up 4 bases; unmatched junction bases: 9. Per germline, CDR1 SGHAT and CDR2 FQNNGV. This CDR3 contains 15 residues. This chain's CDR3 is CASSPGGIFSDTQYF. The CDR3 DNA reads as TGTGCCAGCAGCCCAGGGGGTATCTTCTCAGATACGCAGTATTTT. Combining the CDR3 with reference TRBV11-2 and TRBJ2-3 gives the whole variable domain EAGVAQSPRYKIIEKRQSVAFWCNPISGHATLYWYQQILGQGPKLLIQFQNNGVVDDSQLPKDRFSAERLKGVDSTLKIQPAKLEDSAVYLCASSPGGIFSDTQYFGPGTRLTVL.

The count of this clone is one. The J gene is TRBJ2-7, the V gene TRBV5-6; D uncertain. The CDR3 contains 12 residues. Germline-derived CDR1 and CDR2 are SGHDT and YYEEEE. V was cut by 1 base and J by 6 bases, with 8 bases left in between. In DNA form, the CDR3 reads TGTGCCAGCAGCTTGATGGAGTCCGAGCAGTACTTC. It is translated as CASSLMESEQYF.

The chain links TRBV18 to TRBJ2-7; weak D call: TRBD2 (5 bases). The CDR3 consists of 15 residues. With 2 bases removed from V and 0 bases from J, the gap between germline ends came to 11 bases. Germline V CDR1 and CDR2: KGHSH, LQKENI. The CDR3 region is CASSPLEESSYEQYF. CDR3 in DNA: TGTGCCAGCTCACCATTGGAGGAAAGCTCCTACGAGCAGTACTTC.

The gene calls are TRBV2 and TRBJ1-6, with D possibly matching TRBD1 (5 bases). Looked up from germline, CDR1 is SNHLY and CDR2 is FYNNEI. Trimming took off 2 bases at V and 7 bases at J, with 12 bases between the two ends. There are 15 residues in the CDR3. CDR3: CASSERDLENSPLHF. The CDR3 DNA follows: TGTGCCAGCAGTGAAAGGGACTTGGAGAATTCACCCCTCCACTTT.

This chain uses TRBV7-8 with TRBJ1-5; D is uncertain. Trimming cost V 3 bases and J 5 bases, with 8 bases left between them. CDR1 is SGHVS and CDR2 is FQNEAQ in the germline V gene. This CDR3 contains 13 residues. In DNA form, the CDR3 reads TGTGCCAGCAGCTTGAAATCCGATCAGCCCCAGCATTTT. This translates into CASSLKSDQPQHF.

The J gene is TRBJ2-1, the V gene TRBV28, with TRBD2 identical over 8 bases. This CDR3 is built from 17 residues. The germline V gene encodes CDR1 MDHEN and CDR2 SYDVKM. The V gene end was trimmed by 4 bases and the J gene end by 6 bases; junction bases not matched to a gene: 14. CDR3 bases: TGTGCCAGCAGTTCATCGATGGGGACTAGAACCCTCAATGAGCAGTTCTTC. It yields the protein CASSSSMGTRTLNEQFF.

This chain joins TRBV14 and TRBJ2-5; 7 nucleotides match TRBD2. This CDR3 is 17 amino acids long. Germline trimming cut 4 bases from V and 1 base from J; bases unmatched to any gene: 12. The germline CDR1 and CDR2 sequences are SGHDN and FVKESK. In nucleotides, the CDR3 is TGTGCCAGCAGCCCCAGACGGCCTAGCGGACTCCAAGAGACCCAGTACTTC. This codes for CASSPRRPSGLQETQYF.

Here the CDR3 DNA reads TGTGCCAGTAAATGGGGACAGACGAACACTGAAGCTTTCTTT. Residues: CASKWGQTNTEAFF. The chain is built from TRBV19 and TRBJ1-1; 7 positions match TRBD1. Germline CDR1 is LNHDA and CDR2 is SQIVND (reference sequence). V gave up 7 bases and J gave up 1 base; unmatched junction bases: 6. The CDR3 length is 14 residues. The full variable domain, in which reference TRBV19 and TRBJ1-1 provide the parts outside the CDR3, is DGGITQSPKYLFRKEGQNVTLSCEQNLNHDAMYWYRQDPGQGLRLIYYSQIVNDFQKGDIAEGYSVSREKKESFPLTVTSAQKNPTAFYLCASKWGQTNTEAFFGQGTRLTVV.

The table lists this clone with a count of one. This chain uses TRBV9 with TRBJ2-7; no clear D. Germline V gene lookup returns CDR1 SGDLS and CDR2 YYNGEE. Deletions cut 4 bases from V and 5 bases from J, with 10 bases between. The CDR3 totals 12 residues. CDR3 bases: TGTGCCAGCAGCCCAAATCAGGACGAGCAGTACTTC. This sequence encodes CASSPNQDEQYF.

In this sample, this clone turned up once. The chain carries TRBV9 and TRBJ2-7; TRBD2 agrees at 9 bases. The V gene end was trimmed by 0 bases and the J gene end by 6 bases; junction bases not matched to a gene: 7. The CDR3 extends over 15 amino acids. Germline-derived CDR1 and CDR2 are SGDLS and YYNGEE. As DNA, the CDR3 is TGTGCCAGCAGCGTAGAATCTAGCGGGACTGGCGAGCAGTACTTC. Amino acids: CASSVESSGTGEQYF.

This clone was observed once. J is TRBJ1-1 and V is TRBV5-1; D ambiguous. Germline V gives CDR1 SGHRS, CDR2 YFSETQ. The CDR3 sequence is 16 residues long. The V gene lost 0 bases and the J gene lost 4 bases, with 16 bases spanning the gap. This CDR3 is CASSLGTEKRSTEAFF. As DNA, the CDR3 is TGCGCCAGCAGCTTGGGAACAGAAAAGAGGAGCACTGAAGCTTTCTTT.

This sequence joins TRBV4-1 and TRBJ2-5; the D gene is possibly TRBD1 (7 bases). CDR3 size: 18 residues. CDR1 and CDR2 (germline): MGHRA, YSYEKL. Between the trimmed V and J ends, which lost 4 bases and 7 bases, there was a span of 28 bases. CDR3 bases: TGCGCCAGCAGCCCTTACCCATTGACAGGGAGGAATCGGGTGACCCAGTACTTC. As protein: CASSPYPLTGRNRVTQYF.

The chain combines TRBV5-1 with TRBJ1-1; D gene uncertain. CDR1 and CDR2 from the germline V gene are SGHRS and YFSETQ. V was trimmed by 2 bases and J by 4 bases, leaving 9 bases between them. This CDR3 comprises 13 residues. As DNA, the CDR3 is TGCGCCAGCAGCTTAAACATGGGCACTGAAGCTTTCTTT. Its protein product is CASSLNMGTEAFF. Supplemented by reference TRBV5-1 and TRBJ1-1, the full variable domain reads KAGVTQTPRYLIKTRGQQVTLSCSPISGHRSVSWYQQTPGQGLQFLFEYFSETQRNKGNFPGRFSGRQFSNSRSEMNVSTLELGDSALYLCASSLNMGTEAFFGQGTRLTVV.

V usage is TRBV6-5 and J usage is TRBJ1-1; no clear D gene. V lost 11 bases and J lost 4, with 17 bases in between. The germline V gene encodes CDR1 MNHEY and CDR2 SVGAGI. The CDR3 spans 13 residues. CDR3 coding DNA: TGTGCCGGATCTAACAACCGATTCACTGAAGCTTTCTTT. This codes for CAGSNNRFTEAFF.

This chain's CDR3 is CASSSGGRGNEQFF. CDR3 in DNA: TGTGCCAGCAGTTCTGGGGGAAGAGGCAATGAGCAGTTCTTC. V is TRBV6-2 or TRBV6-3 and J is TRBJ2-1; D tentatively fits TRBD1 or TRBD2 (5 bases each). The V end was cut by 4 bases, the J end by 6 bases, with 13 bases between. Germline CDR1 reads MNHEY; CDR2 reads SVGEGT. The CDR3 is made up of 14 amino acids.

This clone was detected only once. The chain employs TRBV28 and TRBJ2-5, with D unresolved. Deletions cut 4 bases from V and 4 bases from J, with 7 bases between. There are 12 residues in the CDR3. Germline V gene data show CDR1 as MDHEN and CDR2 as SYDVKM. CDR3 region: CASSSNVETQYF. The CDR3 bases are TGTGCCAGCAGTTCGAACGTAGAGACCCAGTACTTC.

The chain combines TRBV9 with TRBJ2-5; 10 bases are a match to TRBD1. The germline CDR1 and CDR2 sequences are SGDLS and YYNGEE. This CDR3 contains 15 residues. J lost 4 bases, V lost 6 bases, and 9 bases had no gene match. CDR3 nucleotide sequence: TGTGCCAGCACCGCGACAGGGGGCTCGGGAGAGACCCAGTACTTC. Translating it yields CASTATGGSGETQYF.

Only a few counts were recorded for this clone. The chain combines TRBV7-2 with TRBJ1-1; TRBD1 might be the D (5 bases). Deletions cut 7 bases from V and 5 bases from J, with 17 bases between. There are 14 residues in the CDR3. CDR1 and CDR2 from the germline V gene are SGHTA and FQGNSA. CDR3 amino acids: CASNHQGGRTEAFF. CDR3 bases: TGTGCCAGCAACCATCAGGGAGGACGGACTGAAGCTTTCTTT. Combining the CDR3 with reference TRBV7-2 and TRBJ1-1 gives the whole variable domain GAGVSQSPSNKVTEKGKDVELRCDPISGHTALYWYRQSLGQGLEFLIYFQGNSAPDKSGLPSDRFSAERTGGSVSTLTIQRTQQEDSAVYLCASNHQGGRTEAFFGQGTRLTVV.

To note about this clone: Additional DNA sequences in this sample encode the identical CDR3. The chain's CDR3 is CASSIRQGSTDTQYF. CDR3 nucleotide sequence: TGTGCCAGTAGTATTCGGCAAGGGAGCACAGATACGCAGTATTTT. The genes are TRBV19 and TRBJ2-3, with D unresolved. Per germline, CDR1 LNHDA and CDR2 SQIVND (reference sequence). V lost 3 bases, J lost 0 bases, and 10 bases lay in between. This CDR3 comprises 15 residues.

The DNA of the CDR3 is TGCGCCAGCAGCCAAGAGAACGGCGGGAATTCACCCCTCCACTTT. This translates into CASSQENGGNSPLHF. The gene calls are TRBV4-1 and TRBJ1-6, with no clear D. The CDR3 contains 15 residues. The V and J ends lost 0 bases and 7 bases respectively, with 10 bases between them. Per germline, CDR1 MGHRA and CDR2 YSYEKL.

The gene calls are TRBV5-1 and TRBJ2-3, with D tentatively TRBD1 or TRBD2 (5 bases each). The CDR3 covers 15 residues. Germline V gene lookup returns CDR1 SGHRS and CDR2 YFSETQ. V was shortened by 0 bases and J by 3 bases, with 11 bases between the two germline ends. The CDR3 bases are TGCGCCAGCAGCTTGGAAGGGGAGAGGACAGATACGCAGTATTTT. It translates to CASSLEGERTDTQYF.

The chain couples TRBV5-1 to TRBJ2-1; TRBD2 agrees at 8 bases. The germline CDR1 and CDR2 sequences are SGHRS and YFSETQ. This CDR3 comprises 18 residues. Trimming removed 0 bases from V and 2 bases from J; junction bases left unmatched: 10. The chain's CDR3 is CASSLEDSGARPYNEQFF. The CDR3 nucleotides read TGCGCCAGCAGCTTGGAGGATAGCGGGGCGCGCCCCTACAATGAGCAGTTCTTC. Full variable domain (outside the CDR3, taken from reference TRBV5-1 and TRBJ2-1): KAGVTQTPRYLIKTRGQQVTLSCSPISGHRSVSWYQQTPGQGLQFLFEYFSETQRNKGNFPGRFSGRQFSNSRSEMNVSTLELGDSALYLCASSLEDSGARPYNEQFFGPGTRLTVL.

This chain joins TRBV5-1 and TRBJ2-1, with D maybe TRBD2 (5 bases). There are 13 residues in the CDR3. V lost 1 base, J lost 7 bases, and 9 bases lay in between. Germline-derived CDR1 and CDR2 are SGHRS and YFSETQ. The CDR3 spells CASSLSSGNEQFF. The CDR3 bases are TGCGCCAGCAGCTTGTCGTCGGGGAATGAGCAGTTCTTC.